Listed below are T cell receptor beta chains from one sample, sequenced in a study of identical twins. MiXCR was run by TCRdb on the 5' RACE reads, yielding one entry per CDR3 protein. The data hold about 300,000 distinct CDR3 sequences, with approximately 13% observed a single time. The same sample was also studied in work on yellow fever vaccine responses in identical twins.

Sample: CD8+ T cells sorted from blood. The receptor set was obtained from a woman between 18 and 29 years old in good health. Both conserved end residues are part of each CDR3.

j_gene | v_gene | CDR3aa
TRBJ2-5 | TRBV20-1 | CSANSGNLETQYF
TRBJ1-2 | TRBV5-5 | CASSESDRGLNYGYTF
TRBJ2-2 | TRBV12-3/TRBV12-4 | CASSLKRGRAGELFF
TRBJ2-3 | TRBV10-2 | CASSGPRPTDTQYF
TRBJ1-1 | TRBV2 | CASQGGYTEAFF
TRBJ1-2 | TRBV29-1 | CSVEGGQGVYSYTF
TRBJ2-5 | TRBV5-6 | CASSLEGYRWETQYF
TRBJ2-2 | TRBV7-2 | CASSSRGGELFF
TRBJ2-2 | TRBV5-6 | CASSSLVLAGDYTGELFF
TRBJ2-3 | TRBV28 | CASSPGQGVTDTQYF
TRBJ2-5 | TRBV11-2 | CASSRRPTAPETQYF
TRBJ1-2 | TRBV7-9 | CASSSLGSGGYGYTF
TRBJ2-3 | TRBV6-1 | CASRWTSGNADTQYF
TRBJ2-7 | TRBV2 | CARSNSSVSGSIYEQYF
TRBJ2-6 | TRBV15 | CATSRVGQGNSGANVLTF
TRBJ2-5 | TRBV20-1 | CSAKALALSETQYF
TRBJ1-2 | TRBV10-2 | CASSEWEGYYGYTF
TRBJ2-5 | TRBV12-3/TRBV12-4 | CASSSALVQETQYF
TRBJ2-1 | TRBV20-1 | CSARDDASGYNEQFF
TRBJ2-3 | TRBV20-1 | CSARPYSQGGAADTQYF
TRBJ1-4 | TRBV12-3/TRBV12-4 | CASTTGQASTEKLFF
TRBJ2-7 | TRBV10-2 | CASSESMVGSYEQYF
TRBJ1-5 | TRBV24-1 | CATSANSNQPQHF
TRBJ2-1 | TRBV20-1 | CSARELAGGPQYPFF
TRBJ2-4 | TRBV12-3/TRBV12-4 | CASSPGPIQYF
TRBJ1-2 | TRBV2 | CASRDQLPPGYTF
TRBJ2-4 | TRBV7-8 | CASSSSPTNIQYF
TRBJ2-3 | TRBV11-2 | CASSKQLDTQYF
TRBJ2-3 | TRBV5-6 | CASSLVGGDADTQYF
TRBJ2-2 | TRBV5-1 | CASSFQRPYTGELFF
TRBJ2-1 | TRBV6-5 | CASSYVDLSYNEQFF
TRBJ1-1 | TRBV5-1 | CASSLEIPGGTEAFF
TRBJ2-3 | TRBV10-3 | CAISESLGDTQYF